This T cell receptor (beta chain) was sequenced in a study of early T cells in non-severe SARS-CoV-2 infection. Looking at the study overall: Sequencing input comprised bulk RNA from unsorted whole blood; chain pairing was not available. Study-wide points: Anti-spike CD8 specificities were favored by VDJdb matching, whose results missed private and CD4 specificities.

Between the trimmed V and J ends, which lost 3 bases and 4 bases, there was a span of 3 bases. The CDR3 extends over 11 amino acids. The germline V gene has CDR1 MDHEN and CDR2 SYDVKM. This clonotype was seen a handful of times. Its antigen is as yet unknown. Attachment of unique molecular identifiers to individual cDNA molecules was performed. TCRdb called the 5' RACE reads again in MiXCR, with one record for every CDR3 protein. This sample carries about 48,000 distinct CDR3 sequences, under 7.5% of them seen once, and the ten largest clones take 6% to 8.5%. The sample here was whole blood, taken at baseline. This TCR came from an adult who was a healthcare worker with PCR-confirmed SARS-CoV-2 infection or an uninfected control (not recorded which). This chain connects TRBV28 to TRBJ1-1; no clear D gene. CDR3 loop: CASSFVTEAFF. CDR3 coding DNA: TGTGCCAGCAGTTTTGTCACTGAAGCTTTCTTT.